The clone carrying this T cell receptor beta chain was found a few times. Its antigen is as yet unknown. Mismatch with germline at one junction end may stem from a read error. TCRdb itself ran the reads through MiXCR, one entry per CDR3 protein. The profile shows 900,000 to 950,000 distinct CDR3 sequences, about 33% of them singletons. This CDR3 contains 15 residues. The sample comes from a study of T cell repertoires in cytomegalovirus infection. On the study more broadly: As its CMV epitopes, the study selected recently identified HLA-C-restricted and well-studied HLA-B-restricted targets. Matching HLA type, along with CMV infection, was indicated by public TCR beta signatures.

General study points: Cumulative frequency (of public TCR beta family members) identified carriers of CMV plus the relevant HLA. What dominated the ex vivo response were HLA-C-restricted CMV-specific TCR beta clonotypes.

The sequenced sample was cultured CD8+ T cells from PBMCs, obtained from culture after CMV antigen stimulation. The sequence derives from a human donor in good health (CMV status not recorded). Some clones in this sample may be carry-over from other donors' samples. V usage is TRBV12-3 or TRBV12-4 and J usage is TRBJ2-5; D might be TRBD2 (6 bases). Written as DNA, the CDR3 is TGTGCCAGCAGTGCCCGGGGTAGCGGCCAAGAGACCCAGTACTTT. Translation: CASSARGSGQETQYF.